This T cell receptor beta chain originates from a study of T-cell reconstitution after alpha-beta-depleted transplantation in children listed by TCRdb under 2016. For context, the study as a whole: Using TCR repertoire profiling, the study quantitatively followed how T-cell immune reconstitution unfolded in children after TCRalphabeta/CD19-depleted allogeneic hematopoietic cell transplantation. Study-wide findings and limitations: About two months after transplant, the apparently early recovery of alphabetaT-cell counts reportedly depended on just several hundred clones that had expanded rapidly and came from non-depleted graft cells. Hyperexpanded clone frequencies declined over subsequent months; after one year, T-cell counts and TCRbeta diversity were mostly attributed to newly produced T cells. In some patients, high TCRbeta diversity at day 60 was attributed to recipient T cells and intrathymic progenitors that had survived conditioning.

Library preparation employed PCR. Reads for this sample came from an Illumina HiSeq 2500. To normalize quantification of the TCRbeta repertoire, the TCR libraries were built with molecular barcoding that relied on unique molecular identifiers. The public sequencing data were trimmed at Q25 with fastp and processed into clonotypes with MiXCR by TCRdb, which kept only in-frame beta chains. Here each entry gathers all rows of one CDR3 protein and keeps the most common genes and DNA. The sample table contains about 250,000 distinct CDR3 sequences; only one count was recorded for more than 20% of them. The biggest ten clones account for more than 4.5% of the sample. Interpreted using the paper, the treatment or condition label stands for: allogeneic hematopoietic cell transplantation with graft depleted of TCRalphabeta T cells and CD19 B cells. The children who served as transplant recipients had been given grafts of TCRalphabeta/CD19-depleted allogeneic hematopoietic cells.

There are a few counts of this clonotype. Its cognate antigen has yet to be identified. Per-base qualities were not stored, and no clone one base away is much larger. The starting material was PBMCs, mostly from graft donor cells, obtained 360 days after TCRalphabeta/CD19-depleted stem cell transplant. This sequence was found in a female patient between 2 and 15 years old who had a stem cell transplant for congenital amegakaryocytic thrombocytopenia, so the T cells may come from the graft donor.

The DNA reads TGTGCCACCGGGGTGCTAGCGGGGGGTCTGGAGACCCAGTACTTC. The resulting protein is CATGVLAGGLETQYF. The rearranged segments are TRBV10-3 and TRBJ2-5; TRBD2 lines up with 11 middle nucleotides. Sequences ENHRY (CDR1) and SYGVKD (CDR2) are obtained from the germline V gene. CDR3 length: 15 amino acids, cysteine to phenylalanine. Only the CDR3 DNA is retained, 45 bases long and in frame from the first base. Unmatched junction bases come to 12, with V trimmed by 10 bases and J by 5 bases.